This T cell receptor beta chain appears in the sequencing data of a study of control samples from healthy donors and cancer patients. CDR3 size: 15 residues. Germline trimming cut 2 bases from V and 10 bases from J; bases unmatched to any gene: 10. CDR1 KGHSH and CDR2 LQKENI come from the germline V gene. Method: immunoSEQ multiplex PCR; TCRdb's copy keeps in-frame clones and lacks some. The sample includes approximately 51,000 clones, approximately 80% of them seen just once. Material: blood. The rearrangement joins TRBV18 to TRBJ1-4; TRBD1 aligns across 7 bases. The TCR originated in a man between 70 and 80 years old in good health. The CDR3 nucleotides read TGTGCCAGCTCACCAAGGACAGGCGCCGGTGGAAAACTGTTTTTT. Translating gives CASSPRTGAGGKLFF.